These T cell receptor beta chains were read from a single sample in a study of shared clonotypes between healthy human individuals. Clones were sequenced by immunoSEQ multiplex PCR, and TCRdb holds only the in-frame ones, with some missing. In the table there are some 900,000 clones, more than 75% of which are singletons. The sequenced material came from memory CD4+ T cells sorted from blood. These TCRs come from a man between 18 and 29 years old in good health. Both conserved end residues are part of each CDR3. The D gene is left open where the match is weak. A clone size is listed for some rows: how often the clone was seen (once, few, many), or a class if it is expanded.

cdr3_aa: CASSLDPYSLQETQYF
cdr3_nt: TGTGCCAGCAGCTTGGATCCTTACAGCCTCCAAGAGACCCAGTACTTC
j_call: TRBJ2-5
d_call: NA
clone_size: NA
v_call: TRBV5-5

cdr3_aa: CASSLLQGVRQETQYF
cdr3_nt: TGTGCCAGCAGCTTGTTGCAGGGAGTTCGTCAAGAGACCCAGTACTTC
j_call: TRBJ2-5
d_call: NA
clone_size: NA
v_call: TRBV5-4

cdr3_aa: CASSRTGLAGVGTGELFF
cdr3_nt: TGTGCCAGCTCACGAACGGGACTAGCGGGAGTTGGCACCGGGGAGCTGTTTTTT
j_call: TRBJ2-2
d_call: TRBD2
clone_size: NA
v_call: TRBV18

cdr3_aa: CASKNGQRYGYTF
cdr3_nt: TGTGCCAGCAAAAATGGACAGCGCTATGGCTACACCTTC
j_call: TRBJ1-2
d_call: NA
clone_size: NA
v_call: TRBV28

cdr3_aa: CASSIGDKNTGELFF
cdr3_nt: TGTGCCAGTAGTATAGGAGACAAAAACACCGGGGAGCTGTTTTTT
j_call: TRBJ2-2
d_call: NA
clone_size: NA
v_call: TRBV19

cdr3_aa: CASTKMGPGIGEKLFF
cdr3_nt: TGTGCCAGTACCAAAATGGGGCCGGGGATTGGGGAAAAACTGTTTTTT
j_call: TRBJ1-4
d_call: NA
clone_size: few
v_call: TRBV19

cdr3_aa: CASIETGAGGTEAFF
cdr3_nt: TGTGCCAGCATCGAGACAGGGGCAGGAGGCACTGAAGCTTTCTTT
j_call: TRBJ1-1
d_call: TRBD1
clone_size: once
v_call: TRBV28

cdr3_aa: CSVAWGSGQQETQYF
cdr3_nt: TGCAGCGTGGCGTGGGGGAGCGGCCAACAAGAGACCCAGTACTTC
j_call: TRBJ2-5
d_call: NA
clone_size: NA
v_call: TRBV29-1

cdr3_aa: CASSPRGGLNEKLFF
cdr3_nt: TGTGCCAGCAGCCCTCGGGGAGGCCTTAATGAAAAACTGTTTTTT
j_call: TRBJ1-4
d_call: NA
clone_size: NA
v_call: TRBV2

cdr3_aa: CAITRGPRNTEAFF
cdr3_nt: TGTGCCATCACCCGCGGACCGCGGAACACTGAAGCTTTCTTT
j_call: TRBJ1-1
d_call: NA
clone_size: NA
v_call: TRBV10-3

cdr3_aa: CAWIVSGANVLTF
cdr3_nt: TGTGCCTGGATAGTTTCTGGGGCCAACGTCCTGACTTTC
j_call: TRBJ2-6
d_call: NA
clone_size: NA
v_call: TRBV30

cdr3_aa: CASSLGGRNTEAFF
cdr3_nt: TGCGCCAGCAGCTTGGGTGGCAGGAACACTGAAGCTTTCTTT
j_call: TRBJ1-1
d_call: NA
clone_size: once
v_call: TRBV5-1

cdr3_aa: CASSDGDSAGNEQYF
cdr3_nt: TGTGCCAGCAGTGACGGAGACTCCGCCGGAAACGAGCAGTACTTC
j_call: TRBJ2-7
d_call: NA
clone_size: NA
v_call: TRBV2

cdr3_aa: CASSEERNTEAFF
cdr3_nt: TGCGCCAGCAGTGAAGAGAGGAACACTGAAGCTTTCTTT
j_call: TRBJ1-1
d_call: NA
clone_size: NA
v_call: TRBV10-2

cdr3_aa: CASSFQQPSEAFF
cdr3_nt: TGCGCCAGCAGCTTTCAACAGCCGTCTGAAGCTTTCTTT
j_call: TRBJ1-1
d_call: NA
clone_size: NA
v_call: TRBV5-1

cdr3_aa: CASSLGPTENTEAFF
cdr3_nt: TGCGCCAGCAGCTTGGGGCCGACAGAGAACACTGAAGCTTTCTTT
j_call: TRBJ1-1
d_call: NA
clone_size: NA
v_call: TRBV5-1

cdr3_aa: CASSLDVGRANTEAFF
cdr3_nt: TGTGCCAGCAGCTTAGACGTGGGCAGGGCAAATACTGAAGCTTTCTTT
j_call: TRBJ1-1
d_call: NA
clone_size: NA
v_call: TRBV7-8

cdr3_aa: CASSAGGASDTQYF
cdr3_nt: TGCGCCAGCAGTGCCGGGGGGGCCTCAGATACGCAGTATTTT
j_call: TRBJ2-3
d_call: TRBD2
clone_size: NA
v_call: TRBV10-1

cdr3_aa: CASSLEQGPLTDTQYF
cdr3_nt: TGTGCCAGCAGCTTGGAACAGGGCCCCTTGACAGATACGCAGTATTTT
j_call: TRBJ2-3
d_call: NA
clone_size: NA
v_call: TRBV5-4

cdr3_aa: CASSELGSPGSYNEQFF
cdr3_nt: TGTGCCAGCAGTGAATTGGGGTCCCCCGGCTCCTACAATGAGCAGTTCTTC
j_call: TRBJ2-1
d_call: NA
clone_size: NA
v_call: TRBV2

cdr3_aa: CAWSGTAEKLFF
cdr3_nt: TGTGCCTGGAGCGGGACGGCCGAAAAACTGTTTTTT
j_call: TRBJ1-4
d_call: NA
clone_size: once
v_call: TRBV30

cdr3_aa: CAISDSFGGGGNQPQHF
cdr3_nt: TGTGCCATCAGTGATTCCTTCGGCGGCGGGGGCAATCAGCCCCAGCATTTT
j_call: TRBJ1-5
d_call: NA
clone_size: NA
v_call: TRBV10-3

cdr3_aa: CASSLKLDEQYF
cdr3_nt: TGTGCCAGCTCACTCAAATTGGACGAGCAGTACTTC
j_call: TRBJ2-7
d_call: NA
clone_size: NA
v_call: TRBV18

cdr3_aa: CASSLLANYEQYF
cdr3_nt: TGTGCCAGCAGCTTACTAGCCAACTACGAGCAGTACTTC
j_call: TRBJ2-7
d_call: NA
clone_size: NA
v_call: TRBV7-2

cdr3_aa: CASSYSFRGNTEAFF
cdr3_nt: TGTGCCAGCAGTTACTCCTTCAGGGGGAACACTGAAGCTTTCTTT
j_call: TRBJ1-1
d_call: NA
clone_size: NA
v_call: TRBV6-5

cdr3_aa: CASSVSTGGDETQYF
cdr3_nt: TGTGCCAGCAGCGTAAGTACAGGGGGCGATGAGACCCAGTACTTC
j_call: TRBJ2-5
d_call: TRBD1
clone_size: NA
v_call: TRBV9

cdr3_aa: CASSPSTATGEQYF
cdr3_nt: TGTGCCAGCAGCCCCTCGACAGCGACGGGGGAGCAGTACTTC
j_call: TRBJ2-7
d_call: NA
clone_size: NA
v_call: TRBV14

cdr3_aa: CASSLMVQFSYNEQFF
cdr3_nt: TGTGCCAGCAGCTTGATGGTTCAGTTCTCCTACAATGAGCAGTTCTTC
j_call: TRBJ2-1
d_call: NA
clone_size: NA
v_call: TRBV5-6

cdr3_aa: CAWSVGVGQQETQYF
cdr3_nt: TGTGCCTGGAGTGTCGGGGTGGGACAGCAAGAGACCCAGTACTTC
j_call: TRBJ2-5
d_call: TRBD1
clone_size: NA
v_call: TRBV30